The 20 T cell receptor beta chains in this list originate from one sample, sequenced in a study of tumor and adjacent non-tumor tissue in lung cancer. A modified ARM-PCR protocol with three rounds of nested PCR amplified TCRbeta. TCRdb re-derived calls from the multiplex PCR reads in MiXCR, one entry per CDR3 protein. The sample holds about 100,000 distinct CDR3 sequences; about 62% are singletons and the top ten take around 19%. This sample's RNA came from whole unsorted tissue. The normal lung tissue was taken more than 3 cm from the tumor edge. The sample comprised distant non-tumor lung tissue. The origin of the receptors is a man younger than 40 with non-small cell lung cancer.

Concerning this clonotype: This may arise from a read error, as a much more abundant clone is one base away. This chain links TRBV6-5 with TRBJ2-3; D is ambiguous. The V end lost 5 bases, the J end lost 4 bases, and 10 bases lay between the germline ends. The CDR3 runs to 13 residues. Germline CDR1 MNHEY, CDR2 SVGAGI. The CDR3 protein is CASSDPGADTQYF. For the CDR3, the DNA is TGTGCCAGCAGTGACCCTGGGGCAGATACGCAGTATTTT.

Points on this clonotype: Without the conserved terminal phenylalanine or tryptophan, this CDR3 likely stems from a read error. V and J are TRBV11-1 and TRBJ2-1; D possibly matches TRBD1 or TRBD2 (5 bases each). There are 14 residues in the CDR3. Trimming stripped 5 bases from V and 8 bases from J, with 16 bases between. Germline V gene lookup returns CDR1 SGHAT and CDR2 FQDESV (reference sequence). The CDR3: CASSLGTGSDEQFL. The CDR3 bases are TGTGCCAGCAGCCTGGGGACGGGCAGTGATGAGCAGTTCCTC.

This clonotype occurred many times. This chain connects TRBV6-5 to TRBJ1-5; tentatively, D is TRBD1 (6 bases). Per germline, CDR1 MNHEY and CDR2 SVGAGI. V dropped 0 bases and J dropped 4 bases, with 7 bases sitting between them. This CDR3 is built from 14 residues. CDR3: CASSYSRGNQPQHF. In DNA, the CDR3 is TGTGCCAGCAGTTACTCGAGGGGGAATCAGCCCCAGCATTTT.

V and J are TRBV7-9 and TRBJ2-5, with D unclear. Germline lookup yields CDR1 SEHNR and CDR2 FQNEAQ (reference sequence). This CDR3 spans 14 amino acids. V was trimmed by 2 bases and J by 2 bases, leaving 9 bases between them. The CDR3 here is CASSLQFPQETQYF. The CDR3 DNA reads TGTGCCAGCAGCTTACAATTCCCGCAAGAGACCCAGTACTTC.

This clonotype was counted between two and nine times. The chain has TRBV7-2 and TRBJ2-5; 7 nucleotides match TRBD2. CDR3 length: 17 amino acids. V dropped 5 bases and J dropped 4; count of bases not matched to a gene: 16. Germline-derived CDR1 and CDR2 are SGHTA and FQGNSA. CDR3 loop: CASSPHDGGSIGETQYF. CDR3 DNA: TGTGCCAGCAGCCCCCACGACGGCGGGAGTATTGGAGAGACCCAGTACTTC.

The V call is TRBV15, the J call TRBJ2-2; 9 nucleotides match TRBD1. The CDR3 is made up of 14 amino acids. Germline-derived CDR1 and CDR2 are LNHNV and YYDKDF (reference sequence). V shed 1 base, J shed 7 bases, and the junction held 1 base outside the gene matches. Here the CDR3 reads CATSRGQGDGELFF. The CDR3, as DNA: TGTGCCACCAGCAGAGGACAGGGGGACGGGGAGCTGTTTTTT.

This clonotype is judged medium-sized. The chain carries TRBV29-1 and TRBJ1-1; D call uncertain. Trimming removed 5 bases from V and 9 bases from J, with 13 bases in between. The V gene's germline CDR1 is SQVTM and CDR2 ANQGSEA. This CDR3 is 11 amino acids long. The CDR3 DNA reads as TGCAGCGTTTCCGGGCCCGACCAAGCTTTCTTT. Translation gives CSVSGPDQAFF. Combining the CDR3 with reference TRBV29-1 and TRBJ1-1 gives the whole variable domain SAVISQKPSRDICQRGTSLTIQCQVDSQVTMMFWYRQQPGQSLTLIATANQGSEATYESGFVIDKFPISRPNLTFSTLTVSNMSPEDSSIYLCSVSGPDQAFFGQGTRLTVV.

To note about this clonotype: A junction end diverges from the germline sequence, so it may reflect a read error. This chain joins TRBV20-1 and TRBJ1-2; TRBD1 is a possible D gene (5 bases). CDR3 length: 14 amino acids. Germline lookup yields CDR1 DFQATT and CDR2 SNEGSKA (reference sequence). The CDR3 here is CSASLDSVNYGYTF. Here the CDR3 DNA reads TGCAGTGCTAGCTTAGACAGTGTAAACTATGGCTACACCTTT.

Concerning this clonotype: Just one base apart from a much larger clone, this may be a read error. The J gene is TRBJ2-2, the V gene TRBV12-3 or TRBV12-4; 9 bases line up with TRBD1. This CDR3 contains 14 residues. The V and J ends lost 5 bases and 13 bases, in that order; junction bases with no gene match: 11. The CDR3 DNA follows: TGTGCCAGCAGTCTGAGTCCGGGACAGGGCCTGCTGTTTTTT. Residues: CASSLSPGQGLLFF.

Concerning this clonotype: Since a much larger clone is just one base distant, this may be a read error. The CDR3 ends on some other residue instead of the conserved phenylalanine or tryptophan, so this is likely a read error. CDR3 residues: CASGDRGRYEQYS. The CDR3 nucleotides read TGTGCTAGTGGGGACAGGGGGCGGTACGAGCAGTACTCC. V and J are TRBV12-5 and TRBJ2-7; TRBD1 matches at 11 bases. Losses at the gene ends were 6 bases for V and 4 bases for J; bases not matched to a gene: 2. Germline V lookup: CDR1 LGHNT, CDR2 FRNRAP. This CDR3 contains 13 residues.

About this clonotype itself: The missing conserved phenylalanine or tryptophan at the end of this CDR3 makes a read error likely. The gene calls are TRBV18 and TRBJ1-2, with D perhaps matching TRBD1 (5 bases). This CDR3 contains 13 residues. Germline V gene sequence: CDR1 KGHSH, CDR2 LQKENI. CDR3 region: CATSRGREGGYTI. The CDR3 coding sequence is TGTGCCACCTCACGGGGCAGGGAAGGAGGCTACACCATC.

This CDR3 reads CASSSSKVGQETQYF. The CDR3 region has the DNA TGTGCCAGCAGCAGTTCTAAAGTCGGGCAAGAGACCCAGTACTTC. The rearrangement joins TRBV21-1 to TRBJ2-5. TRBV21-1 is termed a pseudogene. The CDR3 loop spans 15 amino acids.

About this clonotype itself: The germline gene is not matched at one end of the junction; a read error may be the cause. The CDR3 spells CSVRDPSVEDTVELFF. The CDR3 coding sequence is TGCAGTGTTAGAGACCCCTCCGTAGAGGACACCGTGGAGCTGTTTTTT. This sequence joins TRBV20-1 and TRBJ2-2; D perhaps matches TRBD1 (5 bases). Germline V lookup: CDR1 DFQATT, CDR2 SNEGSKA (reference sequence). CDR3 length: 16 residues.

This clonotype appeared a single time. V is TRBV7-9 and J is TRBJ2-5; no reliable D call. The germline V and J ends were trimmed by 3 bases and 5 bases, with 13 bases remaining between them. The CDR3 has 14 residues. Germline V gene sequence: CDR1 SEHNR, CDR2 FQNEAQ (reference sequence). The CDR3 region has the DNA TGTGCCAGCAGCTTTTCCTGGGAACATGAGACCCAGTACTTC. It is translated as CASSFSWEHETQYF.

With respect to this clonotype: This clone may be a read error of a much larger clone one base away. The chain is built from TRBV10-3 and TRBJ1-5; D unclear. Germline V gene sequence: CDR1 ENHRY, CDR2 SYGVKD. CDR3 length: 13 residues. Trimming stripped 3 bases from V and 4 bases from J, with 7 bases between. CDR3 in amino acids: CAISEAGNQPQHF. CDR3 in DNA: TGTGCCATCAGTGAAGCGGGGAATCAGCCCCAGCATTTT.

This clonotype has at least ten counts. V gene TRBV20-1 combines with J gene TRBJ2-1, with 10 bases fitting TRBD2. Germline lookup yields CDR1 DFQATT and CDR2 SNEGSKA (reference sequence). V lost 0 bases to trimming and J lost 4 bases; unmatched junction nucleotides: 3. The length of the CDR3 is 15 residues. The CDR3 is CSARDQREGYNEQFF. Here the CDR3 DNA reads TGCAGTGCTAGAGATCAGCGGGAGGGATACAATGAGCAGTTCTTC.

CDR3 DNA sequence: TGTGCCAGCAGCCGGACAGGGTCTGACACCGGGGAGCTGTTTTTT. This translates into CASSRTGSDTGELFF. V usage is TRBV11-2 and J usage is TRBJ2-2; TRBD1 aligns across 8 bases. Germline V CDR1 and CDR2: SGHAT, FQNNGV. This CDR3 is 15 amino acids long. Losses at the gene ends were 5 bases for V and 3 bases for J; bases not matched to a gene: 5.

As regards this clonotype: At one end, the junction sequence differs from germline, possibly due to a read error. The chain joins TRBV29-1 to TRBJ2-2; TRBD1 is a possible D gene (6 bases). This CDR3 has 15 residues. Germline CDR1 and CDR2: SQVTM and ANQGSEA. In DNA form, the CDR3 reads TGCAGCGTTGAGGGGGCGTATTCGTACACCGGGGAGCTGCTTTTT. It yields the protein CSVEGAYSYTGELLF.

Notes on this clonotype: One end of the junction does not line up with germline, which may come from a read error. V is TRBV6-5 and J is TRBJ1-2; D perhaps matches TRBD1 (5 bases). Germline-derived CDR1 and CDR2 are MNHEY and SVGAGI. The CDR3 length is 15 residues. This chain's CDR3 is CASSYGGDADYGYTF. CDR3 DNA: TGTGCCAGCAGTTACGGGGGGGACGCGGACTATGGCTATACCTTC.

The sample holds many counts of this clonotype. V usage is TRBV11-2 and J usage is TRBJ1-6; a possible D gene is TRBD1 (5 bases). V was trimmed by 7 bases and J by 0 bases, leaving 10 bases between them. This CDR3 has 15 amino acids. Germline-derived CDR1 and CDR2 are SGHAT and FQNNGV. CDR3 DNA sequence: TGTGCCAGCATCAGACAGAGCTCCTATAATTCACCCCTCCACTTT. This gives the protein CASIRQSSYNSPLHF. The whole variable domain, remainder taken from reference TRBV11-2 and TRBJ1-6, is EAGVAQSPRYKIIEKRQSVAFWCNPISGHATLYWYQQILGQGPKLLIQFQNNGVVDDSQLPKDRFSAERLKGVDSTLKIQPAKLEDSAVYLCASIRQSSYNSPLHFGNGTRLTVT.